The 30 T cell receptor beta chains below were found in one sample sequenced in a study of shared clonotypes between healthy human individuals. Naive CD8 isolation took CD45RO-negative cells positively selected for CCR7 and excluded terminally differentiated effector memory CD45RA+ cells. Measured with immunoSEQ multiplex PCR; TCRdb has only the in-frame clones, and not every one. The sample consists of around 2.1 million clones, approximately 94% of them appearing once. The specimen was naive CD8+ T cells from PBMCs. These TCRs come from a man aged 18 to 30 in good health. Some clones in this sample may be carry-over from other donors' samples.

This chain connects TRBV28 to TRBJ2-7; D call uncertain. V lost 6 bases and J lost 6, with 15 bases in between. Per the germline V gene, CDR1 is MDHEN and CDR2 is SYDVKM. The CDR3 length is 13 residues. CDR3 region: CASSPPRATEQYF. The CDR3 DNA sequence: TGTGCCAGCAGCCCACCTCGGGCCACCGAGCAGTACTTC.

The chain couples TRBV2 to TRBJ2-7; tentatively, D is TRBD2 (6 bases). The germline CDR1 and CDR2 sequences are SNHLY and FYNNEI. Trimming stripped 7 bases from V and 0 bases from J, with 13 bases between. The CDR3 covers 14 residues. Written as DNA, the CDR3 is TGTGCCAGCACAACCCGGGGGAGCTCCTACGAGCAGTACTTC. It translates to CASTTRGSSYEQYF.

In DNA, the CDR3 is TGCGCCAGCAGCCAAGTTGTTGTAGGGCTAGCGGGAGGGGGCGAGCAGTTCTTC. Protein product: CASSQVVVGLAGGGEQFF. The chain recombines TRBV4-1 with TRBJ2-1; 12 positions match TRBD2. CDR1 is MGHRA, CDR2 YSYEKL, per germline. The CDR3 runs to 18 residues. J was trimmed by 10 bases and V by 1 base; bases with no gene match: 14.

This sequence joins TRBV29-1 and TRBJ2-1, with no clear D. In germline, CDR1 is SQVTM, CDR2 ANQGSEA. The CDR3 is 12 residues long. The V gene lost 6 bases and the J gene lost 5 bases, with 11 bases spanning the gap. The CDR3 nucleotides read TGCAGCGTAGTAAGCCATCACAATGAGCAGTTCTTC. It codes for CSVVSHHNEQFF.

The chain uses TRBV11-2 and TRBJ2-7; 16 bases are shared with TRBD2. This CDR3 is built from 19 residues. Germline V gene sequence: CDR1 SGHAT, CDR2 FQNNGV. Germline trimming cut 5 bases from V and 0 bases from J; bases unmatched to any gene: 10. The CDR3 spells CASSVLPGLAGGSSYEQYF. CDR3 nucleotides: TGTGCCAGCAGCGTGCTGCCGGGACTAGCGGGAGGGAGCTCCTACGAGCAGTACTTC. Complete variable domain (other parts from reference TRBV11-2 and TRBJ2-7): EAGVAQSPRYKIIEKRQSVAFWCNPISGHATLYWYQQILGQGPKLLIQFQNNGVVDDSQLPKDRFSAERLKGVDSTLKIQPAKLEDSAVYLCASSVLPGLAGGSSYEQYFGPGTRLTVT.

As regards this clone: Other DNA variants within this sample encode the same CDR3. J is TRBJ1-2 and V is TRBV19; D uncertain. Looked up from germline, CDR1 is LNHDA and CDR2 is SQIVND (reference sequence). This CDR3 is 11 amino acids long. V shed 3 bases and J shed 8 bases, with 7 bases lying between them. CDR3 residues: CASSIPSGYTF. The DNA for the CDR3 is TGTGCCAGTAGTATTCCGAGCGGCTACACCTTC.

This rearrangement joins TRBV28 to TRBJ2-3, with 10 bases matching TRBD1. Per the germline V gene, CDR1 is MDHEN and CDR2 is SYDVKM. The CDR3 length is 16 residues. The V segment lost 6 bases and the J segment 6 bases; nucleotides outside the gene matches: 12. CDR3 in amino acids: CASSLDRGRGVDTQYF. Here the CDR3 DNA reads TGTGCCAGCAGCCTCGACAGGGGGCGGGGGGTTGATACGCAGTATTTT.

The V and J genes are TRBV14 and TRBJ1-1; D is ambiguous. CDR1 and CDR2 (germline): SGHDN, FVKESK. The V and J ends lost 2 bases and 1 base respectively, with 8 bases between them. This CDR3 is 14 amino acids long. The CDR3 protein is CASSQTIKNTEAFF. For the CDR3, the DNA is TGTGCCAGCAGCCAAACAATCAAGAACACTGAAGCTTTCTTT.

The rearrangement uses TRBV4-3 and TRBJ2-2; D ambiguous. CDR1 is LGHNA, CDR2 YSLEER, per germline. The CDR3 extends over 14 amino acids. Between the trimmed V and J ends, which lost 3 bases and 6 bases, there was a span of 11 bases. CDR3 nucleotides: TGCGCCAGCAGCCACGGCCCCCTGGCCGGGGAGCTGTTTTTT. Translation gives CASSHGPLAGELFF.

The rearrangement links TRBV7-8 to TRBJ1-5, with 8 bases that match TRBD1. CDR1 and CDR2 from the germline V gene are SGHVS and FQNEAQ. J lost 1 base, V lost 0 bases, and 5 bases had no gene match. This CDR3 region has 17 residues. The CDR3 nucleotides are TGTGCCAGCAGCTTAGCGCTGCCAGGGGGCAGCAATCAGCCCCAGCATTTT. It is translated as CASSLALPGGSNQPQHF.

The chain is built from TRBV9 and TRBJ2-7; no definite D call. Germline CDR1 and CDR2: SGDLS and YYNGEE. V lost 3 bases, J lost 2 bases, and 15 bases lay in between. The CDR3 totals 15 residues. The CDR3 sequence: CASSADSGFTYEQYF. CDR3 nucleotide sequence: TGTGCCAGCAGCGCAGATTCGGGCTTTACCTACGAGCAGTACTTC.

The chain combines TRBV28 with TRBJ2-7; 8 nucleotides match TRBD1. Germline loops: CDR1 MDHEN, CDR2 SYDVKM. The V segment lost 6 bases and the J segment 2 bases; nucleotides outside the gene matches: 9. There are 15 residues in the CDR3. The CDR3 sequence: CASRQDRVRAYEQYF. The CDR3 nucleotides are TGTGCCAGCAGACAGGACAGGGTTCGCGCCTACGAGCAGTACTTC.

The chain carries TRBV29-1 and TRBJ2-1; D not resolved. V dropped 4 bases and J dropped 7 bases, with 8 bases sitting between them. Germline V gene data show CDR1 as SQVTM and CDR2 as ANQGSEA. This CDR3 is built from 11 residues. CDR3 bases: TGCAGCGTTGTACGGCCAAATGAGCAGTTCTTC. This codes for CSVVRPNEQFF.

This chain joins TRBV27 and TRBJ1-2; 10 bases fit TRBD1. CDR3 length: 15 amino acids. Germline CDR1 MNHEY, CDR2 SMNVEV (reference sequence). V lost 1 base and J lost 7; bases outside the gene matches: 6. The CDR3 is CASSLLATGGSGYTF. CDR3 nucleotides: TGTGCCAGCAGTTTATTGGCGACAGGGGGCTCTGGCTACACCTTC.

Of note for this clone: Other DNA sequences in the sample encode the same CDR3. The chain employs TRBV5-1 and TRBJ2-1; no reliable D call. This CDR3 spans 13 amino acids. Germline lookup yields CDR1 SGHRS and CDR2 YFSETQ. Trimming cost V 4 bases and J 1 base, with 6 bases left between them. CDR3 DNA: TGCGCCAGCAGCCCCGGGTCCTACAATGAGCAGTTCTTC. Its translation: CASSPGSYNEQFF.

Details on this clone: Other DNA variants within this sample encode the same CDR3. The chain combines TRBV5-8 with TRBJ2-7; D gene ambiguous. Trimming shortened V by 2 bases and J by 3 bases, and 3 bases separated the two germline ends. Looked up from germline, CDR1 is SGHTS and CDR2 is YDEGEE. The CDR3 length is 11 residues. The CDR3 is CASSFSYEQYF. In DNA form, the CDR3 reads TGTGCCAGCAGCTTTAGCTACGAGCAGTACTTC. The whole variable domain, remainder taken from reference TRBV5-8 and TRBJ2-7, is EAGVTQSPTHLIKTRGQQATLRCSPISGHTSVYWYQQALGLGLQFLLWYDEGEERNRGNFPPRFSGRQFPNYSSELNVNALELEDSALYLCASSFSYEQYFGPGTRLTVT.

V gene TRBV7-2 combines with J gene TRBJ1-5, with 7 bases aligning to TRBD1. The CDR3 contains 12 residues. Per germline, CDR1 SGHTA and CDR2 FQGNSA. The J segment lost 6 bases and the V segment lost 6 bases, leaving 2 bases of the junction unmatched. CDR3 nucleotides: TGTGCCAGCAGTCGACAGGGTCAGCCCCAGCATTTT. It is translated as CASSRQGQPQHF.

This chain links TRBV4-3 with TRBJ2-7, with 8 bases matching TRBD1. The V gene's germline CDR1 is LGHNA and CDR2 YSLEER. V shed 4 bases and J 5 bases; nucleotides not matched to a gene: 10. The CDR3 spans 15 residues. For the CDR3, the DNA is TGCGCCAGCAGCCCCGCTCGGGACAGGAATCACGAGCAGTACTTC. This encodes CASSPARDRNHEQYF.

This clone has only a few counts. V and J are TRBV28 and TRBJ1-1; D possibly corresponds to TRBD1 (5 bases). The CDR3 covers 14 residues. Per the germline V gene, CDR1 is MDHEN and CDR2 is SYDVKM. The germline V and J ends were trimmed by 3 bases and 1 base, with 9 bases remaining between them. Here the CDR3 DNA reads TGTGCCAGCAGTTTCCCAGGGTGGAACACTGAAGCTTTCTTT. Protein product: CASSFPGWNTEAFF.

About this clone: This sample also contains other DNA sequences that code for the same CDR3. The chain combines TRBV4-3 with TRBJ1-1; tentatively, D is TRBD1 (5 bases). V lost 3 bases and J lost 1, with 9 bases in between. Germline V lookup: CDR1 LGHNA, CDR2 YSLEER. CDR3 length: 14 residues. The DNA for the CDR3 is TGCGCCAGCAGCCAGGAAGGACAGAACACTGAAGCTTTCTTT. Its protein product is CASSQEGQNTEAFF.

Here the CDR3 DNA reads TGTGCCAGCTGGACAGGGGGCTGGGTGGAGACCCAGTACTTC. Translated, it gives CASWTGGWVETQYF. The rearrangement uses TRBV6-1 and TRBJ2-5, with TRBD1 matching 11 bases. With 8 bases clipped from V and 5 bases from J, the junction kept 7 bases outside the gene matches. Germline CDR1 MNHNS, CDR2 SASEGT. This CDR3 has 14 residues.

The chain carries TRBV28 and TRBJ2-2; D is unresolved. Trimming took off 4 bases at V and 5 bases at J, with 11 bases between the two ends. The germline V gene has CDR1 MDHEN and CDR2 SYDVKM. The length of the CDR3 is 14 residues. The CDR3 loop is CASSWAPTTGELFF. The DNA for the CDR3 is TGTGCCAGCAGTTGGGCACCTACGACCGGGGAGCTGTTTTTT.

The V call is TRBV28, the J call TRBJ2-1; 9 nucleotides line up with TRBD2. Germline assignment: CDR1 MDHEN and CDR2 SYDVKM. The CDR3 sequence is 15 residues long. Trimming at V came to 3 bases and at J to 9 bases, leaving 9 bases not matched to a gene. As DNA, the CDR3 is TGTGCCAGCAGTTTCACGGCGGGAGGGGGGTTTGAGCAGTTCTTC. Its translation is CASSFTAGGGFEQFF.

Turning to this clone: Since a much larger clone is just one base distant, this may be a read error. Other nucleotide sequences in the sample specify the same CDR3. The chain joins TRBV28 to TRBJ2-7; D ambiguous. The length of the CDR3 is 13 residues. Trimming took 3 bases from V and 0 from J, leaving 6 bases between them. Germline CDR1 reads MDHEN; CDR2 reads SYDVKM. DNA of the CDR3: TGTGCCAGCAGTTTCGGCAGCTCCTACGAGCAGTACTTC. Amino acid sequence: CASSFGSSYEQYF.

The V gene is TRBV2, the J gene TRBJ2-3, with TRBD1 as a possible D gene (6 bases). This CDR3 comprises 15 residues. CDR1 is SNHLY and CDR2 is FYNNEI in the germline V gene. Trimming stripped 2 bases from V and 4 bases from J, with 13 bases between. The CDR3 DNA reads as TGTGCCAGCAGTGAACTACAGGGTAGGGCAGATACGCAGTATTTT. Protein: CASSELQGRADTQYF.

This clone showed up just a few times. This CDR3 is also generated by other DNA sequences in the sample. The rearrangement links TRBV19 to TRBJ2-7, with 10 bases aligning to TRBD2. V trimming: 1 base; J trimming: 2 bases; junction bases outside the gene matches: 2. Germline-derived CDR1 and CDR2 are LNHDA and SQIVND (reference sequence). This CDR3 comprises 15 residues. The CDR3 protein is CASSIGTSGAYEQYF. As DNA, the CDR3 is TGTGCCAGTAGTATAGGGACTAGCGGAGCCTACGAGCAGTACTTC. The full variable domain, in which reference TRBV19 and TRBJ2-7 provide the parts outside the CDR3, is DGGITQSPKYLFRKEGQNVTLSCEQNLNHDAMYWYRQDPGQGLRLIYYSQIVNDFQKGDIAEGYSVSREKKESFPLTVTSAQKNPTAFYLCASSIGTSGAYEQYFGPGTRLTVT.

J is TRBJ1-2 and V is TRBV5-5, with 7 bases fitting TRBD1. V lost 4 bases to trimming and J lost 4 bases; unmatched junction nucleotides: 4. The CDR3 is made up of 13 amino acids. Looked up from germline, CDR1 is SGHKS and CDR2 is YYEKEE (reference sequence). The CDR3 here is CASSAGQLYGYTF. For the CDR3, the DNA is TGTGCCAGCAGCGCGGGACAGCTCTATGGCTACACCTTC. The variable domain in full, completed from reference TRBV5-5 and TRBJ1-2, reads DAGVTQSPTHLIKTRGQQVTLRCSPISGHKSVSWYQQVLGQGPQFIFQYYEKEERGRGNFPDRFSARQFPNYSSELNVNALLLGDSALYLCASSAGQLYGYTFGSGTRLTVV.

The chain carries TRBV27 and TRBJ2-1, with D perhaps TRBD2 (6 bases). CDR3 length: 19 residues. Germline CDR1 and CDR2: MNHEY and SMNVEV (reference sequence). V was clipped by 2 bases and J by 2 bases, with 22 bases between them. For the CDR3, the DNA is TGTGCCAGCAGTTTACTTTCGGTGTATGGCGGGATTACCTACAATGAGCAGTTCTTC. Encoded protein: CASSLLSVYGGITYNEQFF.

The chain couples TRBV29-1 to TRBJ2-5; 11 bases agree with TRBD2. The ends lost 3 bases at V and 5 bases at J; junction bases unmatched: 11. This CDR3 contains 16 residues. Germline V lookup: CDR1 SQVTM, CDR2 ANQGSEA. The CDR3 sequence: CSVDTRSLAGVETQYF. The CDR3 region has the DNA TGCAGCGTTGACACTCGATCACTAGCGGGAGTGGAGACCCAGTACTTC.

This clone was seen a single time. The rearrangement links TRBV19 to TRBJ1-1; D not resolved. The CDR3 spans 15 residues. Trimming left V 3 bases short and J 3 bases short, with 14 bases between. In germline, CDR1 is LNHDA, CDR2 SQIVND (reference sequence). This chain's CDR3 is CASSISRARDTEAFF. The CDR3 DNA is TGTGCCAGTAGTATTTCGAGGGCTCGGGACACTGAAGCTTTCTTT.